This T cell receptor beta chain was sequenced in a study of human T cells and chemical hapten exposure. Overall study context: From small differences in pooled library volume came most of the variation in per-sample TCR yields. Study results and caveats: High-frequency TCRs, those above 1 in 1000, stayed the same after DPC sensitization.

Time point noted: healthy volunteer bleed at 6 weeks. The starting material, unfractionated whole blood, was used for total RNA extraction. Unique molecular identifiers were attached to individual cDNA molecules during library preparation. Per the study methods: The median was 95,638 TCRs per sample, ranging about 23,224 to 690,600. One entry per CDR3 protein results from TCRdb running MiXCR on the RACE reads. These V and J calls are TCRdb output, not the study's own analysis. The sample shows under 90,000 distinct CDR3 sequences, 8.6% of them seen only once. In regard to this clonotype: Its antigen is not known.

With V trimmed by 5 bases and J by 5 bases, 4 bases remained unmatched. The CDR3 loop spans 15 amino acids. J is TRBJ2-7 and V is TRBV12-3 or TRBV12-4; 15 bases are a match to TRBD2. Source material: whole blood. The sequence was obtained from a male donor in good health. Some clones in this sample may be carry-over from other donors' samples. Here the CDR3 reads CASSHGTSGRHEQYF. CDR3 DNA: TGTGCCAGCAGTCACGGGACTAGCGGGAGGCACGAGCAGTACTTC.